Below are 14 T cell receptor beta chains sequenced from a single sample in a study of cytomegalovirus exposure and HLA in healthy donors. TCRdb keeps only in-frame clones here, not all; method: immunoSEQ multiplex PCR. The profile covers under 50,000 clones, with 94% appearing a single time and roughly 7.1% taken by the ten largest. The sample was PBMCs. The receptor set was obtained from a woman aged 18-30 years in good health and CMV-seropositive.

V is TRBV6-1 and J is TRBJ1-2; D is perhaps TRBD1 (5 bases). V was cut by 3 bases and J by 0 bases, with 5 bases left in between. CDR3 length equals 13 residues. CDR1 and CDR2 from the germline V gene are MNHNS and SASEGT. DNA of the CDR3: TGTGCCAGCAGTGAGACAGCTAACTATGGCTACACCTTC. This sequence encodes CASSETANYGYTF.

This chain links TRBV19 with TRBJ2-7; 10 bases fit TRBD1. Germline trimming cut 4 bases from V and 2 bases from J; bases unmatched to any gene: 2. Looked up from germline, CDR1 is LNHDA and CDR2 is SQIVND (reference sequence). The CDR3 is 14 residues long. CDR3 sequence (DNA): TGTGCCAGTAGTAGACAGGGGGCGGCCTACGAGCAGTACTTC. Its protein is CASSRQGAAYEQYF.

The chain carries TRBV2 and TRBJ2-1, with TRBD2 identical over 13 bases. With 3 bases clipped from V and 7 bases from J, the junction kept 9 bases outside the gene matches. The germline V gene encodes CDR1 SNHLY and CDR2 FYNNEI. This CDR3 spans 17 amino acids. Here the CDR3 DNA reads TGTGCCAGCAGTGAGGAGACTAGCGGGAGGAACACAAATGAGCAGTTCTTC. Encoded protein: CASSEETSGRNTNEQFF.

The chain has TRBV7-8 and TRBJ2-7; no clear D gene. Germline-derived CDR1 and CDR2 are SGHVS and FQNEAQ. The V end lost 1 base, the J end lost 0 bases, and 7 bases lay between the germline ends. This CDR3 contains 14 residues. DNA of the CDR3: TGTGCCAGCAGCTTAGTTCAGCGCTCCTACGAGCAGTACTTC. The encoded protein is CASSLVQRSYEQYF.

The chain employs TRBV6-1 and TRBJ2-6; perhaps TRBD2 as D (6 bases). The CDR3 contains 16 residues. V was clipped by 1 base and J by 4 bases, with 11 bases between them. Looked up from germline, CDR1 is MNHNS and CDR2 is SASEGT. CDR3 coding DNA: TGTGCCAGCAGTGAAGTTGGGGGGTTCGGGGCCAACGTCCTGACTTTC. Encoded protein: CASSEVGGFGANVLTF.

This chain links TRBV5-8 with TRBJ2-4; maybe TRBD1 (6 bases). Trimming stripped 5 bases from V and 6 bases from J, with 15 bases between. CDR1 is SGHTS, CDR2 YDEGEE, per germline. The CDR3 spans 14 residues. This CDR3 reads CASSNTGFVNIQYF. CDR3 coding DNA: TGTGCCAGCAGTAATACAGGGTTCGTAAACATTCAGTACTTC.

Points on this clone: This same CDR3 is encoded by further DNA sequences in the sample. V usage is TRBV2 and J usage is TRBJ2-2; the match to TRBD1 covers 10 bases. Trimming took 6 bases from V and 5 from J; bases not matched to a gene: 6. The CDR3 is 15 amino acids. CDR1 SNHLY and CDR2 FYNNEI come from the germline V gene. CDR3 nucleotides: TGTGCCAGCAGGACCGGGACAGGGGCGACCGGGGAGCTGTTTTTT. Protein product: CASRTGTGATGELFF.

CDR3 sequence (DNA): TGCGCCAGCAGCCATGGACAGGGGAACTCCTACGAGCAGTACTTC. Protein product: CASSHGQGNSYEQYF. This rearrangement joins TRBV4-1 to TRBJ2-7, with 9 nucleotides matching TRBD1. Germline loops: CDR1 MGHRA, CDR2 YSYEKL. This CDR3 is 15 amino acids long. Trimming removed 3 bases from V and 0 bases from J; junction bases left unmatched: 3.

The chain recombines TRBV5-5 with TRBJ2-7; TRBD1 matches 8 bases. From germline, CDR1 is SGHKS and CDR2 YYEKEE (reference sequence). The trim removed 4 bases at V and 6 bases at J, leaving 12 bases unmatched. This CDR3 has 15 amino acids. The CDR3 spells CASSPPYRGTGEQYF. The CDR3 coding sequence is TGTGCCAGCAGCCCCCCGTACAGGGGGACAGGCGAGCAGTACTTC.

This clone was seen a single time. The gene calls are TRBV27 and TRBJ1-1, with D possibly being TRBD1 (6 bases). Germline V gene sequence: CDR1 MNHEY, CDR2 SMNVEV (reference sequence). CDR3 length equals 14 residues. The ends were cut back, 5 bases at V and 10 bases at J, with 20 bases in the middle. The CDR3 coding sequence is TGTGCCAGCAGTCTATATCGGGGGGCCGAGGGAGCTTTCTTT. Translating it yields CASSLYRGAEGAFF.

DNA of the CDR3: TGTGCCAGCAGTACGACAGGGGCCGGAAACACCATATATTTT. Translated: CASSTTGAGNTIYF. The J gene is TRBJ1-3, the V gene TRBV28; 8 bases are a match to TRBD1. This CDR3 is 14 amino acids long. J lost 4 bases, V lost 5 bases, and 4 bases had no gene match. Germline V gene sequence: CDR1 MDHEN, CDR2 SYDVKM.

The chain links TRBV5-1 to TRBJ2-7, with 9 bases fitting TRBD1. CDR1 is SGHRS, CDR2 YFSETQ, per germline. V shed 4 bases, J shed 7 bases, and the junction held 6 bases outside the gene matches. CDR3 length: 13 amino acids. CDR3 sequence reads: CASSTWTGVEQYF. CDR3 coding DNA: TGCGCCAGCAGCACGTGGACAGGGGTAGAGCAGTACTTC.

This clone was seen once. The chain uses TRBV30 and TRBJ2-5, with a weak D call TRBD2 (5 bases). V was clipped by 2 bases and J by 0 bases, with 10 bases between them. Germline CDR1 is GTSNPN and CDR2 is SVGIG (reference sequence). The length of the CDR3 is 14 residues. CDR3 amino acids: CAWSKAGDQETQYF. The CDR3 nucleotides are TGTGCCTGGAGTAAGGCCGGGGACCAAGAGACCCAGTACTTC.

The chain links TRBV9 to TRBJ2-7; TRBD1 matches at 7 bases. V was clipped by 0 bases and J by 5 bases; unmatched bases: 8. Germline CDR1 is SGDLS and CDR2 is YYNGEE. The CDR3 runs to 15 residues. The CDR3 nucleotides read TGTGCCAGCAGCGTAGGCTGGACAGGAACTAACGAGCAGTACTTC. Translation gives CASSVGWTGTNEQYF.